This T cell receptor (beta chain) is drawn from a study of CD8 T cells in Susac syndrome. Sequencing of TCR beta was performed on blood CD8+ T cells and on blood CD4+ T cells. The CDR3 length is 13 residues. Germline values: CDR1 GTSNPN, CDR2 SVGIG (reference sequence). The V gene lost 4 bases and the J gene lost 7 bases, with 14 bases spanning the gap. Random hexamers were used to reverse transcribe about 0.45 to 1 ug of RNA. TCRdb passed the immunoSEQ multiplex PCR reads through MiXCR, listing each CDR3 protein once. The data contain a few hundred thousand distinct CDR3 sequences, under 95% of them seen just once; the ten biggest clones take up about 0.07%.

The source is a human donor with multiple sclerosis. Sequenced material: CD4+ T cells from PBMCs. This chain connects TRBV30 to TRBJ1-3; D uncertain. The DNA for the CDR3 is TGTGCCTGGAAGGGCAACCTCGGGAACACCATATATTTT. Translation: CAWKGNLGNTIYF.